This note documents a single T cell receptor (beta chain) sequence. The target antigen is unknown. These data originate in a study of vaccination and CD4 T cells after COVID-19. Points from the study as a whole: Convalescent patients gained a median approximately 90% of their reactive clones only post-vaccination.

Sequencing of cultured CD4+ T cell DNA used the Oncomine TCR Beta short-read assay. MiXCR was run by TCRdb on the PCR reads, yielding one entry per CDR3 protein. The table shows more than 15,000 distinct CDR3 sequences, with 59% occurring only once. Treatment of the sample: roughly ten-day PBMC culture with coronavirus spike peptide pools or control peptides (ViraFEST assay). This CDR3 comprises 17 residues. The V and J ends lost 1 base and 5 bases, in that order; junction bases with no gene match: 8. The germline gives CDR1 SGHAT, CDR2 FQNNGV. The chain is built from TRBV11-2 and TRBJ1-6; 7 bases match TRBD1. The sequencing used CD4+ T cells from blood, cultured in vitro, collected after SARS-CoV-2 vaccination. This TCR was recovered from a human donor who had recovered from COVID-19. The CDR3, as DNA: TGTGCCAGCAGCTTAGCCCCTCGGGGACAGAATAATTCACCCCTCCACTTT. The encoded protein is CASSLAPRGQNNSPLHF.